A selection of T cell receptor beta chains follows, all from one sample in a study of response to subunit inactivated influenza vaccine. Each CDR3 protein gets one entry after TCRdb re-called the RT-PCR reads with MiXCR. The profile shows about 700,000 distinct CDR3 sequences, approximately 14% of them singletons. Here the sequenced sample was PBMCs from blood, taken 14 to 15 days before vaccination. Receptors were obtained from a man aged 45 to 65 who received an inactivated influenza vaccine. Both conserved end residues are part of each CDR3. A D gene is named only where the DNA matches it firmly. Not every row has a clone size; where given, it reads once, few, many or a size class.

V	D	J	size	CDR3	DNA
TRBV20-1	TRBD1	TRBJ1-5	.	CSAIRDRGFQPQHF	TGCAGTGCAATCCGGGACAGGGGATTCCAGCCCCAGCATTTT
TRBV29-1	.	TRBJ2-2	many	CSGLLQGPGELFF	TGCAGCGGTTTACTACAGGGCCCCGGGGAGCTGTTTTTT
TRBV5-1	TRBD2	TRBJ2-1	few	CASSLTSGGAGEQFF	TGCGCCAGCAGCTTGACTAGCGGGGGGGCTGGTGAGCAGTTCTTC
TRBV12-3/TRBV12-4	.	TRBJ2-3	.	CASSLGAQRSADTQYF	TGTGCCAGCAGTTTGGGTGCGCAGAGGAGCGCAGATACGCAGTATTTT
TRBV20-1	.	TRBJ2-1	few	CSATTSDEQFF	TGCAGTGCTACTACGTCGGATGAGCAGTTCTTC
TRBV6-1	.	TRBJ2-7	.	CASNKPQGGEQYF	TGTGCCAGCAACAAACCCCAGGGAGGCGAGCAGTACTTC
TRBV2	TRBD1	TRBJ2-7	.	CASSYADRGRHEQYF	TGTGCCAGCAGCTACGCGGACAGGGGGCGGCACGAGCAGTACTTC
TRBV6-2/TRBV6-3	TRBD1	TRBJ2-5	.	CASEPLNDRGSQETQYF	TGTGCCAGCGAACCCCTCAATGACAGGGGATCCCAAGAGACCCAGTACTTC
TRBV7-2	TRBD2	TRBJ2-1	.	CASSLALAGGAWFF	TGTGCCAGCAGCTTAGCGCTAGCGGGAGGAGCATGGTTCTTC
TRBV7-9	TRBD2	TRBJ2-1	.	CASSLSGGGARLEQFF	TGTGCCAGCAGCTTATCTGGCGGGGGGGCCCGGCTTGAGCAGTTCTTC
TRBV11-2	TRBD2	TRBJ2-5	.	CATGTGGLQTQYF	TGTGCCACCGGGACCGGGGGGTTGCAGACCCAGTACTTC